A single sample gave rise to the 2 T cell receptor beta chains below, sequenced in a study of Graves' ophthalmopathy and Graves' hyperthyroidism. The sequenced template was RNA, covering the TCR beta CDR3 region. Second-round multiplex PCR came after a first-round RT-PCR that employed HTBI primers. TCRdb reprocessed the multiplex PCR reads via MiXCR and lists one record per CDR3 protein. The data contain around 1.1 million distinct CDR3 sequences, roughly 35% of them seen just once; the ten biggest clones take up around 10%. Material for sequencing was peripheral blood or thyroid tissue (not recorded which). The receptors stem from an adult man with Graves' hyperthyroidism.

This clonotype was seen only once. The chain carries TRBV20-1 and TRBJ1-2; D might be TRBD1 (5 bases). Trimming removed 7 bases at V and 10 bases at J, with 16 bases between. This CDR3 spans 11 amino acids. Germline assignment: CDR1 DFQATT and CDR2 SNEGSKA (reference sequence). CDR3 loop: CSGVQGRVYTF. CDR3 DNA: TGCAGTGGCGTCCAGGGAAGGGTCTACACCTTC.

This chain joins TRBV4-3 and TRBJ2-2; 14 bases map to TRBD2. The CDR3 consists of 20 residues. The ends lost 4 bases at V and 4 bases at J; junction bases unmatched: 14. In germline, CDR1 is LGHNA, CDR2 YSLEER. The CDR3 DNA is TGCGCCAGCAGCCCCGACATCCCGGGACTAGCGGGAGTAAGCACCGGGGAGCTGTTTTTT. Its protein is CASSPDIPGLAGVSTGELFF.